This record covers a single TCR beta chain. The clone's antigen remains unknown. No much larger clone exists at a distance of one base, and base qualities are not known. The donors were healthy, HIV-negative adults who had no recently reported acute infections or vaccinations. Every donor was a Caucasian adult residing in Nashville, Tennessee, USA. CD4+ T cells were enriched by magnetic negative selection; naive cells were then positively selected on CD45RA, and the negative fraction formed the memory subset. Blood was obtained by leukapheresis, after which PBMCs were separated by Ficoll-Histopaque density gradient centrifugation and cryopreserved in liquid nitrogen vapor phase. Purity and quantity of every magnetically sorted T cell population were checked by analytical flow cytometry. From each sorted fraction, genomic DNA was isolated and quantified by UV absorbance on a Nanodrop 2000c. This sample was taken from a study of shared clonotypes between healthy human individuals (TCRdb year 2020). A note on the overall study: The cohort included a few men and a couple of women between 18 and 49 years of age. Between about 0.9 and 10 billion PBMCs per donor were obtained by leukapheresis. Blood TCR repertoires of five healthy adults were deeply sequenced to estimate repertoire size and the extent of clonotype sharing between individuals. Per donor, three plates each were used for CD4 naive and CD4 memory, two for CD8 naive, and one for CD8 memory. To increase sequencing depth and limit assay-specific biases, TCR repertoire library preparation and sequencing were carried out by different laboratories using diverse techniques.

Overall results and qualifications from the work: Based on pairwise subsampling, the degree of clonotype sharing among donors was expected to be affected by sequencing depth. Compared with non-shared clonotypes, clonotypes shared by all four sorted-subset donors had higher generation probabilities. Even with the large sequencing depth, rarefaction of the sorted-subset datasets indicated that sequencing was incomplete. Across a few donors, around 5% of naive CD4, roughly 3.8% of naive CD8, 2.3% of memory CD4, and under 0.45% of memory CD8 clonotypes were shared. Naive subsets generally had larger estimated clonotype richness than memory subsets did. Because the study included only a small number of donors, the genetic and exposure-history diversity represented was limited. Sampling was restricted to blood, and TCR repertoires in tissue are likely to differ from TCR repertoires in blood.

Using the deep immunoSEQ assay, multiplex PCR amplified TCR CDR3 regions from genomic DNA. Extracted genomic DNA from each cell subset was distributed evenly across all wells of several immunoSEQ 96-well plates, and each plate was treated as a replicate. For sorted subsets, 200 to 250 ng of genomic DNA, equivalent to roughly 30,000 T cell genomes, went into each replicate PCR. Purified libraries were measured with a Qubit 3.0 fluorometer, size-checked on a Bioanalyzer 2100, and measured again with the KAPA Library Quantification kit. Every immunoSEQ 96-well plate was sequenced on a separate single-read 150-cycle Illumina NextSeq 550 flow cell. Under the source paper's analysis protocol: Because the immunoSEQ output included only junctional sequences and no quality scores, the filtering could not be the same as the filtering used for full-length reads. Sequences were annotated with PyIR, a Python wrapper for IgBLAST v1.9, and V/J genes and CDR3 were assigned using IMGT germline references. Reads were filtered out if the reads had weak V/J assignments (E-value above 1e-6), no CDR3, stop codons, out-of-frame junctions, or ambiguous translated residues. V3J clonotypes were defined as sequences sharing the same inferred V gene, J gene, and CDR3 amino acid sequence. Percentage overlap between repertoires was computed as shared unique clonotypes divided by the size of the smaller repertoire. Three approaches were used to assess repertoire richness: RTK rarefaction, the Chao1 estimator, and Recon v2.1 estimates of unobserved clonotypes. Generation probabilities were computed with OLGA for all TCRbeta clonotypes obtained by the gDNA method from four donors. TCRdb re-hosts the immuneACCESS table, in-frame sequences only. Its copies lack some clones; in the studies checked, an unresolved V gene accounts for under half of them, and the cause for the rest is not known. That table is the source of V, J and clone size, and D and trimming were worked out from the DNA. Across this sample there are fewer than 3 million clones, with 85% to 95% seen only once. Together, the top ten hold around 0.4% of the sample.

Specimen: naive CD4+ T cells from PBMCs. In the paper's terms, the cell subset or site label means: CD45RA+ positively selected. The clonotype originates from a man in his late teens or twenties in good health. Some clones in this sample may be carry-over from other donors' samples.

The DNA reads as follows: TGTGCCAGCACCCGACAGGGGGCTAGGTACAATGAGCAGTTCTTC. The translation is CASTRQGARYNEQFF. Rearrangement joined TRBV6-5 to TRBJ2-1, and TRBD1 matches 10 of the central bases. Germline trimming: 7 bases from V, 4 bases from J; junction bases outside gene matches: 7. CDR1 and CDR2 are drawn from the germline V gene: MNHEY, SVGAGI. CDR3 length: 15 amino acids, cysteine to phenylalanine. Only the CDR3 part of the read is kept: 45 bases, read in frame from the first base.